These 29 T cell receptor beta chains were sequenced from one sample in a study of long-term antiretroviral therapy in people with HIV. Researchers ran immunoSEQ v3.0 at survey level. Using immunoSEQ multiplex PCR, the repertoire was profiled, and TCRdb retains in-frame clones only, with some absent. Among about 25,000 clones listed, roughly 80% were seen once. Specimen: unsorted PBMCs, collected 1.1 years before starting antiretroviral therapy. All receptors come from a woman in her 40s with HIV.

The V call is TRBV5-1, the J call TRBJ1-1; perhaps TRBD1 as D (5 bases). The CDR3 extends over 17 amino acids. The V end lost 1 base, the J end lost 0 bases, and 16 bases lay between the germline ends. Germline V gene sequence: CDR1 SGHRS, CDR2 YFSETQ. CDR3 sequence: CASSLLGADLMNTEAFF. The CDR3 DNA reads TGCGCCAGCAGCTTGCTCGGGGCAGACCTGATGAACACTGAAGCTTTCTTT.

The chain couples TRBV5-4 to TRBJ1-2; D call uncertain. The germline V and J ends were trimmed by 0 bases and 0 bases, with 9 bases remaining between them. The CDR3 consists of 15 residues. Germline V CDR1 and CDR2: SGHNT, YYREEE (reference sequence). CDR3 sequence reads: CASSLARSANYGYTF. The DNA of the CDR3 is TGTGCCAGCAGCTTGGCGCGCAGCGCTAACTATGGCTACACCTTC. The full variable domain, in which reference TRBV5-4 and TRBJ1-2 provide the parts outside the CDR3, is ETGVTQSPTHLIKTRGQQVTLRCSSQSGHNTVSWYQQALGQGPQFIFQYYREEENGRGNFPPRFSGLQFPNYSSELNVNALELDDSALYLCASSLARSANYGYTFGSGTRLTVV.

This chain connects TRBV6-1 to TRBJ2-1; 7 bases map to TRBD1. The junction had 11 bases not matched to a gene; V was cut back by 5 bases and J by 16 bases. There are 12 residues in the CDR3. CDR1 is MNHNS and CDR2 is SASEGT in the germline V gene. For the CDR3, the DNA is TGTGCCAGCAGTTTCTCGACGGACAGGCAATTCTTC. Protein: CASSFSTDRQFF.

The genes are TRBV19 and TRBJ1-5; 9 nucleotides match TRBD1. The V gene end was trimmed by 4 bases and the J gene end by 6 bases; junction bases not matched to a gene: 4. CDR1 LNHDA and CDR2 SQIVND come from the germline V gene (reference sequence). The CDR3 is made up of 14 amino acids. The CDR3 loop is CASSTGQGGQPQHF. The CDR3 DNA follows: TGTGCCAGTAGTACGGGACAGGGAGGTCAGCCCCAGCATTTT. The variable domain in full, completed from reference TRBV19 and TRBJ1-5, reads DGGITQSPKYLFRKEGQNVTLSCEQNLNHDAMYWYRQDPGQGLRLIYYSQIVNDFQKGDIAEGYSVSREKKESFPLTVTSAQKNPTAFYLCASSTGQGGQPQHFGDGTRLSIL.

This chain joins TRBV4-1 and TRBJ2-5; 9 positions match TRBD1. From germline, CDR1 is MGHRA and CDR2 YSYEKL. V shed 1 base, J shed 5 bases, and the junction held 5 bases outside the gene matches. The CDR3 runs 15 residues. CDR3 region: CASSQGDRGLETQYF. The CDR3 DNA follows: TGCGCCAGCAGCCAAGGCGACAGGGGGTTGGAGACCCAGTACTTC.

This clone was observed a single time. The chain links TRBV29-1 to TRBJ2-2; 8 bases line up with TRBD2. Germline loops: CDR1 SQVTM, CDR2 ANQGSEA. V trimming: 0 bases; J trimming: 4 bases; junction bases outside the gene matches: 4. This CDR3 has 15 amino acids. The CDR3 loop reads CSVEDRGGSTGELFF. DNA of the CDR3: TGCAGCGTTGAAGATCGGGGGGGATCCACCGGGGAGCTGTTTTTT.

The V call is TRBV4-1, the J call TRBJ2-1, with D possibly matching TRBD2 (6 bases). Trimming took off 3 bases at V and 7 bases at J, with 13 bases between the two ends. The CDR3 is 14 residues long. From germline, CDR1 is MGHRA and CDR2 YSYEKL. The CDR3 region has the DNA TGCGCCAGCAGCCAGGCGGGACTCGAGAATGAGCAGTTCTTC. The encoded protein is CASSQAGLENEQFF.

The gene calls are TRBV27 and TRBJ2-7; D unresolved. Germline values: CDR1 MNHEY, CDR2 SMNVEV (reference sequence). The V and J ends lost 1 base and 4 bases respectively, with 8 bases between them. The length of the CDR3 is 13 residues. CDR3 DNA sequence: TGTGCCAGCAGTTTATTACAAGAGTACGAGCAGTACTTC. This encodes CASSLLQEYEQYF.

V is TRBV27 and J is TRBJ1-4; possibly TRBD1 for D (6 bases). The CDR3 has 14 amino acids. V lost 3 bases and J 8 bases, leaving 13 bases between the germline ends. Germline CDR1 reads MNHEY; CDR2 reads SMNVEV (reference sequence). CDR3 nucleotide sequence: TGTGCCAGCAGTTTGTCAGGGGCTAGGGAAAAACTGTTTTTT. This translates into CASSLSGAREKLFF.

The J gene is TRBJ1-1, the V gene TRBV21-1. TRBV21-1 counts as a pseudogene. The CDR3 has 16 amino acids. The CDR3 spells CASSRGKLGEHLEAFF. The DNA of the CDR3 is TGTGCCAGCAGTCGAGGGAAGCTGGGAGAACATCTTGAAGCTTTCTTT.

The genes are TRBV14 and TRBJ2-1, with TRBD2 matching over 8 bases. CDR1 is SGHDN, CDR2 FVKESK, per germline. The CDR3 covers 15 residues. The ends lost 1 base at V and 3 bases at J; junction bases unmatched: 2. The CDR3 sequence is CASSQVAGGYNEQFF. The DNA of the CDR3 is TGTGCCAGCAGCCAAGTTGCGGGGGGCTACAATGAGCAGTTCTTC. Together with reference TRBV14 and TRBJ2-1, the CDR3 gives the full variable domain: EAGVTQFPSHSVIEKGQTVTLRCDPISGHDNLYWYRRVMGKEIKFLLHFVKESKQDESGMPNNRFLAERTGGTYSTLKVQPAELEDSGVYFCASSQVAGGYNEQFFGPGTRLTVL.

CDR3 DNA sequence: TGTGCCAGCAGTTTAGGACAGGTCCATTATGGCTACACCTTC. It is translated as CASSLGQVHYGYTF. This chain connects TRBV28 to TRBJ1-2; 7 nucleotides line up with TRBD1. The V gene's germline CDR1 is MDHEN and CDR2 SYDVKM. V was pared by 2 bases and J by 5 bases, with 5 bases of the junction left unmatched. The CDR3 consists of 14 residues.

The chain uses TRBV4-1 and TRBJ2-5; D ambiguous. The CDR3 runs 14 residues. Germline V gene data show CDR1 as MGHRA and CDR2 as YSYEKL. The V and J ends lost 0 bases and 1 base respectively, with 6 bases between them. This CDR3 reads CASSQEPGQETQYF. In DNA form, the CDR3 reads TGCGCCAGCAGCCAAGAGCCAGGCCAAGAGACCCAGTACTTC.

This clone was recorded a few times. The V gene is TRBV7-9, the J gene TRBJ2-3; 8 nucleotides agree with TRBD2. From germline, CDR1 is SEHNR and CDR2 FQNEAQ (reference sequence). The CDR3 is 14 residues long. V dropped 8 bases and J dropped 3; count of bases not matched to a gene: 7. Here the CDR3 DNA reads TGTGCCAGCCGCGGGACTAGTCTAACAGATACGCAGTATTTT. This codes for CASRGTSLTDTQYF.

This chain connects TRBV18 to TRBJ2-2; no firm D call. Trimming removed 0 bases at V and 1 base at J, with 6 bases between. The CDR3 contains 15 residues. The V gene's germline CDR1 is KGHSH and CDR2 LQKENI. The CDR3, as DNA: TGTGCCAGCTCACCACCTACCGAGAACACCGGGGAGCTGTTTTTT. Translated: CASSPPTENTGELFF.

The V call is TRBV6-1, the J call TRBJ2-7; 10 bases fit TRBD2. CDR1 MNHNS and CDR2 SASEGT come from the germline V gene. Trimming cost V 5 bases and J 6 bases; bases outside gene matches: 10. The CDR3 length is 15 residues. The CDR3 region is CASSPLAGETPEQYF. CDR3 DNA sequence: TGTGCCAGCAGTCCTCTAGCGGGAGAAACCCCCGAGCAGTACTTC.

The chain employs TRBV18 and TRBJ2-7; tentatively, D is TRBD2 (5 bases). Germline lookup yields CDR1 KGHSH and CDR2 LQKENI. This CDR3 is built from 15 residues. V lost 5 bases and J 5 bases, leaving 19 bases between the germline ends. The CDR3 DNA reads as TGTGCCAGCTCAATAGGGATAGGAGGATCGGACGAGCAGTACTTC. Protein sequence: CASSIGIGGSDEQYF.

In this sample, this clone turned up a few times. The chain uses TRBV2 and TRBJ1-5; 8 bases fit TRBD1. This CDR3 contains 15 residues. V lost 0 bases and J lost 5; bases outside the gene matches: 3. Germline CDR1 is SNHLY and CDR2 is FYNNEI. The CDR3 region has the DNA TGTGCCAGCAGTGAAGCATCAGGGGGCCATCAGCCCCAGCATTTT. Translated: CASSEASGGHQPQHF.

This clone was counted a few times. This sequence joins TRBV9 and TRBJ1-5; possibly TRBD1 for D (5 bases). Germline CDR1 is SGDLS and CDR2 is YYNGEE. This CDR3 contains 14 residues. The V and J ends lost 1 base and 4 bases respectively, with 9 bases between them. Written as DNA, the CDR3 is TGTGCCAGCAGCGTAAATGGGGGAAATCAGCCCCAGCATTTT. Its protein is CASSVNGGNQPQHF.

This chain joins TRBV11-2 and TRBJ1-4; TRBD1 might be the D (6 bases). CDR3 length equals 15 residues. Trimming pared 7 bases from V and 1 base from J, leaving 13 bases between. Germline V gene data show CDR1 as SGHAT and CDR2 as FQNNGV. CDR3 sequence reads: CASIQVGGTNEKLFF. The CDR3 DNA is TGTGCCAGCATCCAAGTAGGGGGAACTAATGAAAAACTGTTTTTT.

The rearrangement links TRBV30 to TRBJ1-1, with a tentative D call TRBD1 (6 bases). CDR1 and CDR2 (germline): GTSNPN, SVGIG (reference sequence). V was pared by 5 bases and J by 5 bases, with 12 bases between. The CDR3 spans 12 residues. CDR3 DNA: TGTGCCTGGGCGAACAGGGAAACTGAAGCTTTCTTT. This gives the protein CAWANRETEAFF.

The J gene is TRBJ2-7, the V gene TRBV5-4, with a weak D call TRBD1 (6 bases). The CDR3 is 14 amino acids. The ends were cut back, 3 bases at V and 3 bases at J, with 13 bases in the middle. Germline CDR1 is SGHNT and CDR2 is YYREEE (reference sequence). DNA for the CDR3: TGTGCCAGCAGCTCCACCGGGACACGCTACGAGCAGTACTTC. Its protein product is CASSSTGTRYEQYF.

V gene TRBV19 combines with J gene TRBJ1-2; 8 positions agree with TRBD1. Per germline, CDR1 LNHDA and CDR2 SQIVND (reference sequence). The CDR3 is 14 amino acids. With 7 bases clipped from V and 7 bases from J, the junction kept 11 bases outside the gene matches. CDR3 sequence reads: CASTGDRGRRGYTF. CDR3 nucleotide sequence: TGTGCCAGTACCGGCGACAGGGGACGACGTGGCTACACCTTC.

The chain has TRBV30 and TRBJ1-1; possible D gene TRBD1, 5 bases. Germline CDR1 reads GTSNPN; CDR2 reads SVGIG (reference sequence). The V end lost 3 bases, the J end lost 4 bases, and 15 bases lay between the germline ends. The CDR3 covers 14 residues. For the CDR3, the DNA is TGTGCCTGGAGGGTAGGAGGGGCCGCCACTGAAGCTTTCTTT. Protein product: CAWRVGGAATEAFF.

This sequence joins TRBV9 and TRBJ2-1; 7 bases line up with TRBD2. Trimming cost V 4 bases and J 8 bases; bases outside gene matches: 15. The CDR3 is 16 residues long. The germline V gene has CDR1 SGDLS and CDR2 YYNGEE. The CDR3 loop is CASSPILGEGLDEQFF. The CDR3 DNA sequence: TGTGCCAGCAGCCCCATCCTCGGGGAGGGTTTGGATGAGCAGTTCTTC.

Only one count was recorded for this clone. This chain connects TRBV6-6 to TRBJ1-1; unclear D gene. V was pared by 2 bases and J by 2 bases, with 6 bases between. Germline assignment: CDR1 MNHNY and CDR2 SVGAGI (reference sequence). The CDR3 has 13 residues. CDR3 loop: CASSYADNTEAFF. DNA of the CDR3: TGTGCCAGCAGTTACGCGGACAACACTGAAGCTTTCTTT.

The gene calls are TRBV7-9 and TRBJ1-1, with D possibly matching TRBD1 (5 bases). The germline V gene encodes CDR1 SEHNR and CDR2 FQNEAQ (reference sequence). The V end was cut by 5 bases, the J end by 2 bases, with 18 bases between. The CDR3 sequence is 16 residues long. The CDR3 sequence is CASSPIRSTVNTEAFF. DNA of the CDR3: TGTGCCAGCAGCCCAATACGTTCGACAGTCAACACTGAAGCTTTCTTT.

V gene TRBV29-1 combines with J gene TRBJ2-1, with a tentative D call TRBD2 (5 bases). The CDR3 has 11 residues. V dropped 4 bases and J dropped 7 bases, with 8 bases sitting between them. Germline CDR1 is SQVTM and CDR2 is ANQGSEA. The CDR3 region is CSVGTRNEQFF. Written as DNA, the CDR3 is TGCAGCGTTGGCACTAGGAATGAGCAGTTCTTC.

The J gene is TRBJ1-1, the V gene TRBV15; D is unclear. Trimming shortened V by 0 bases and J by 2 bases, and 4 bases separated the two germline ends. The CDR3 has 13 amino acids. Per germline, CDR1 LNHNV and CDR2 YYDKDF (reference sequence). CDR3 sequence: CATSRDPNTEAFF. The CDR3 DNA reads TGTGCCACCAGCAGAGACCCCAACACTGAAGCTTTCTTT.